The 15 T cell receptor beta chains given below trace back to one sample, sequenced in a study of blood T cell repertoires in COVID-19. The method was immunoSEQ multiplex PCR; TCRdb's version includes in-frame clones alone and lacks a portion of them. The sample comprises approximately 300,000 clones, nearly 90% of which are singletons, and around 0.97% rests with the top ten. The sample was peripheral blood. Every receptor here comes from a woman aged 40 to 50 with COVID-19, enrolled during active disease.

V usage is TRBV5-4 and J usage is TRBJ2-1; 9 positions agree with TRBD1. Germline CDR1 SGHNT, CDR2 YYREEE (reference sequence). The CDR3 totals 17 residues. J lost 4 bases, V lost 0 bases, and 8 bases had no gene match. The DNA of the CDR3 is TGTGCCAGCAGCTTGGGGGACAGGGTTTTCGGATACAATGAGCAGTTCTTC. This gives the protein CASSLGDRVFGYNEQFF.

This chain uses TRBV5-6 with TRBJ1-2; 7 bases fit TRBD1. Germline CDR1 is SGHDT and CDR2 is YYEEEE. This CDR3 is 16 amino acids long. The trim removed 0 bases at V and 3 bases at J, leaving 8 bases unmatched. Written as DNA, the CDR3 is TGTGCCAGCAGCTTGGTTTACAGGGGAATCGACTATGGCTACACCTTC. This sequence encodes CASSLVYRGIDYGYTF.

This chain uses TRBV15 with TRBJ2-1; 9 bases are a match to TRBD2. This CDR3 contains 18 residues. The V gene's germline CDR1 is LNHNV and CDR2 YYDKDF (reference sequence). V lost 2 bases to trimming and J lost 4 bases; unmatched junction nucleotides: 12. CDR3 nucleotide sequence: TGTGCCACCAGCAGACAAGGTGCTGCTAGCGGGGAATACAATGAGCAGTTCTTC. Translated: CATSRQGAASGEYNEQFF.

This rearrangement joins TRBV5-1 to TRBJ1-5; D might be TRBD1 (6 bases). The CDR3 length is 15 residues. V lost 2 bases and J 0 bases, leaving 9 bases between the germline ends. From germline, CDR1 is SGHRS and CDR2 YFSETQ. This CDR3 reads CASSFGTNSNQPQHF. CDR3 bases: TGCGCCAGCAGCTTCGGGACAAATAGCAATCAGCCCCAGCATTTT.

This chain joins TRBV19 and TRBJ1-5; weak D call: TRBD1 (5 bases). CDR3 length equals 16 residues. Trimming cost V 3 bases and J 1 base, with 13 bases left between them. Germline lookup yields CDR1 LNHDA and CDR2 SQIVND (reference sequence). This chain's CDR3 is CASSMSPGGSNQPQHF. CDR3 bases: TGTGCCAGTAGTATGTCTCCCGGGGGGAGCAATCAGCCCCAGCATTTT.

Details on this clone: Other DNA sequences in the sample encode the same CDR3. This chain links TRBV27 with TRBJ1-5; D is uncertain. Germline V gene data show CDR1 as MNHEY and CDR2 as SMNVEV (reference sequence). The V end lost 3 bases, the J end lost 3 bases, and 3 bases lay between the germline ends. The CDR3 is 12 residues long. This CDR3 is CASSFYNQPQHF. CDR3 nucleotides: TGTGCCAGCAGTTTCTACAATCAGCCCCAGCATTTT.

V is TRBV28 and J is TRBJ2-2, with D perhaps TRBD1 (6 bases). This CDR3 is built from 16 residues. The germline V gene has CDR1 MDHEN and CDR2 SYDVKM. V gave up 7 bases and J gave up 0 bases, with 15 bases separating them. In nucleotides, the CDR3 is TGTGCCAGCACCCCAAGGACAGTGACGAACACCGGGGAGCTGTTTTTT. This sequence encodes CASTPRTVTNTGELFF. The variable domain in full, completed from reference TRBV28 and TRBJ2-2, reads DVKVTQSSRYLVKRTGEKVFLECVQDMDHENMFWYRQDPGLGLRLIYFSYDVKMKEKGDIPEGYSVSREKKERFSLILESASTNQTSMYLCASTPRTVTNTGELFFGEGSRLTVL.

The chain carries TRBV7-2 and TRBJ2-7; 10 bases fit TRBD1. This CDR3 spans 16 amino acids. In germline, CDR1 is SGHTA, CDR2 FQGNSA. V gave up 5 bases and J gave up 2 bases; unmatched junction bases: 9. The CDR3 nucleotides are TGTGCCAGCAGCCTCCGGACAGGGGGGACACCCTACGAGCAGTACTTC. Its translation: CASSLRTGGTPYEQYF.

The chain employs TRBV30 and TRBJ1-1, with D unresolved. CDR3 length: 12 amino acids. V was clipped by 5 bases and J by 1 base, with 8 bases between them. CDR1 is GTSNPN, CDR2 SVGIG, per germline (reference sequence). The CDR3 here is CAWGEGNTEAFF. The CDR3 DNA is TGTGCCTGGGGCGAGGGGAACACTGAAGCTTTCTTT.

This clone was seen just once. The V gene is TRBV4-3, the J gene TRBJ1-1; D gene unclear. CDR1 is LGHNA, CDR2 YSLEER, per germline. Trimming removed 8 bases from V and 3 bases from J, with 13 bases in between. There are 13 residues in the CDR3. Written as DNA, the CDR3 is TGCGCCAGCGCCGAACGAGAGGACACTGAAGCTTTCTTT. Translating gives CASAEREDTEAFF.

Concerning this clone itself: Other DNA sequences in this specimen translate into the identical CDR3. The V call is TRBV9, the J call TRBJ2-7; TRBD2 matches at 10 bases. The trim removed 3 bases at V and 2 bases at J, leaving 5 bases unmatched. This CDR3 is built from 15 residues. CDR1 is SGDLS and CDR2 is YYNGEE in the germline V gene. CDR3 bases: TGTGCCAGCAGCGCGTCTAGCGGGGGCCCCTACGAGCAGTACTTC. Protein sequence: CASSASSGGPYEQYF.

The V and J genes are TRBV3-1 (or the pseudogene TRBV3-2) and TRBJ2-4; D is unclear. The V gene's germline CDR1 is LGHDT and CDR2 YNNKEL (reference sequence). The CDR3 totals 12 residues. Trimming pared 8 bases from V and 3 bases from J, leaving 8 bases between. CDR3 DNA: TGTGCCAGCGGTAATAGCAAAAACATTCAGTACTTC. As protein: CASGNSKNIQYF.

The rearrangement joins TRBV7-8 to TRBJ2-7, with 10 bases aligning to TRBD1. Germline V gene data show CDR1 as SGHVS and CDR2 as FQNEAQ. The CDR3 covers 14 residues. The trim removed 2 bases at V and 6 bases at J, leaving 4 bases unmatched. CDR3 region: CASSLIRTGGEQYF. CDR3 DNA: TGTGCCAGCAGCTTAATTCGGACAGGGGGCGAGCAGTACTTC.

The rearrangement joins TRBV11-3 to TRBJ2-2; 9 nucleotides match TRBD2. With V trimmed by 5 bases and J by 4 bases, 5 bases remained unmatched. The V gene's germline CDR1 is SGHNT and CDR2 YENEEA. CDR3 length: 15 residues. The CDR3 DNA reads as TGTGCCAGCAGCCGCGGGAGGGCGAGCACCGGGGAGCTGTTTTTT. The encoded protein is CASSRGRASTGELFF.

This sequence joins TRBV20-1 and TRBJ1-4; D might be TRBD1 (6 bases). Trimming pared 3 bases from V and 0 bases from J, leaving 11 bases between. CDR1 and CDR2 (germline): DFQATT, SNEGSKA (reference sequence). The CDR3 has 15 amino acids. This chain's CDR3 is CSASVGAATNEKLFF. The CDR3 DNA follows: TGCAGTGCTAGTGTGGGGGCCGCAACTAATGAAAAACTGTTTTTT.